What follows are 5 T cell receptor beta chains derived from one specimen sequenced in a study of T cell repertoires in ileal Crohn's disease. The time point here: inflamed ileum from the surgical specimen. Some clones are missing from TCRdb's copy, which holds only in-frame ones; the method was immunoSEQ multiplex PCR. The data contain 9,500 to 12,000 clones, around 87% of them singletons. Source material: ileal tissue. The receptors were gathered from an adult with Crohn's disease.

V gene TRBV9 combines with J gene TRBJ2-3; D may be TRBD1 or TRBD2 (5 bases each). Germline V CDR1 and CDR2: SGDLS, YYNGEE. This CDR3 contains 13 residues. Trimming pared 2 bases from V and 7 bases from J, leaving 11 bases between. CDR3 sequence reads: CASSVGADHTQYF. CDR3 DNA sequence: TGTGCCAGCAGCGTCGGGGCCGACCATACGCAGTATTTT.

J is TRBJ1-5 and V is TRBV9; TRBD1 agrees at 8 bases. Germline CDR1 SGDLS, CDR2 YYNGEE. The CDR3 sequence is 13 residues long. Trimming cost V 3 bases and J 6 bases; bases outside gene matches: 2. The CDR3 DNA reads TGTGCCAGCAGCGAGACAGGGGTTCAGCCCCAGCATTTT. This encodes CASSETGVQPQHF. Using reference TRBV9 and TRBJ1-5 for the parts outside the CDR3, the full variable domain is DSGVTQTPKHLITATGQRVTLRCSPRSGDLSVYWYQQSLDQGLQFLIQYYNGEERAKGNILERFSAQQFPDLHSELNLSSLELGDSALYFCASSETGVQPQHFGDGTRLSIL.

The chain links TRBV18 to TRBJ2-5, with no clear D. Germline V gene data show CDR1 as KGHSH and CDR2 as LQKENI. Trimming pared 2 bases from V and 1 base from J, leaving 5 bases between. This CDR3 has 13 residues. The CDR3 loop reads CASSPVAQETQYF. DNA for the CDR3: TGTGCCAGCTCACCAGTAGCCCAAGAGACCCAGTACTTC.

The chain uses TRBV4-2 and TRBJ2-1, with D tentatively TRBD1 or TRBD2 (6 bases each). This CDR3 spans 16 amino acids. Trimming took off 6 bases at V and 7 bases at J, with 22 bases between the two ends. CDR1 and CDR2 from the germline V gene are LGHNA and YNFKEQ. The CDR3 region has the DNA TGTGCCAGCAGACGGGGGAGCGGGCCTCAGGGGAATGAGCAGTTCTTC. It is translated as CASRRGSGPQGNEQFF.

A few counts support this clone. The chain links TRBV5-1 to TRBJ1-1, with D unclear. The CDR3 consists of 14 residues. The germline CDR1 and CDR2 sequences are SGHRS and YFSETQ. V shed 1 base and J shed 1 base, with 8 bases lying between them. CDR3 DNA sequence: TGCGCCAGCAGCTTGCATGGTGGGAACACTGAAGCTTTCTTT. Its protein product is CASSLHGGNTEAFF. Looking up the rest from reference TRBV5-1 and TRBJ1-1 gives the full variable domain: KAGVTQTPRYLIKTRGQQVTLSCSPISGHRSVSWYQQTPGQGLQFLFEYFSETQRNKGNFPGRFSGRQFSNSRSEMNVSTLELGDSALYLCASSLHGGNTEAFFGQGTRLTVV.